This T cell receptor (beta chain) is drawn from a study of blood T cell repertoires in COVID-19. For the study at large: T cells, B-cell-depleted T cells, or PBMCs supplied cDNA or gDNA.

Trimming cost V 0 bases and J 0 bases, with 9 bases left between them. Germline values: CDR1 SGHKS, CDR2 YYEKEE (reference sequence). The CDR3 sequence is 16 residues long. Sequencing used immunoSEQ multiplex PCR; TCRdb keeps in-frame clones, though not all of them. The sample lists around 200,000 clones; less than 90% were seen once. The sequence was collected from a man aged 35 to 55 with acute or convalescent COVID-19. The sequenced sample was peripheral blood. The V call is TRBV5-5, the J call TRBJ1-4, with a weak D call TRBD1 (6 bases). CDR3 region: CASSLAAGATNEKLFF. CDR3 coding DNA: TGTGCCAGCAGCTTGGCCGCAGGGGCAACTAATGAAAAACTGTTTTTT.